Reported below is one TCR beta chain. Its antigen target is currently unknown. Base quality data are lacking; no much larger clone is found one base away. These data are taken from a study of T-cell reconstitution after alpha-beta-depleted transplantation in children (dated by TCRdb to 2016 to 2018). A note on the overall study: Using TCR repertoire profiling, the study quantitatively followed how T-cell immune reconstitution unfolded in children after TCRalphabeta/CD19-depleted allogeneic hematopoietic cell transplantation.

The library was produced with PCR. Sequencing used an Illumina HiSeq 2500. TCR library preparation used molecular barcoding, with unique molecular identifiers applied to normalize quantification of the TCRbeta repertoire. TCRdb cleaned the public reads at Q25 with fastp, built clones with MiXCR and kept in-frame beta chains. For every CDR3 protein sequence, its rows merge into one entry that carries the most common genes and DNA. The sample yields some 400,000 distinct CDR3 sequences; around 21% were counted once. The leading ten clones occupy over 3.5% of the sample. At the junction V is shortened by 5 bases and J by 0 bases; bases outside the gene matches: 8. The CDR3 sequence holds 16 residues, the cysteine and phenylalanine included. The kept DNA is CDR3 alone, 48 bases in frame from the first base. Reading the germline V gene gives CDR1 SQVTM and CDR2 ANQGSEA.

Rearrangement joined TRBV29-1 to TRBJ2-2; 8 of the junction bases match TRBD2. The sequence was collected from a human donor who donated a stem cell graft to a child with acute myeloid leukemia. This material consisted of PBMCs from the stem cell graft donor, taken from the stem cell graft. In nucleotide form, the sequence is TGCAGCGTTTCGTGGCCTAGCGGGCCGAACACCGGGGAGCTGTTTTTT. It is translated as CSVSWPSGPNTGELFF.